This T cell receptor (beta chain) was sequenced during a study of Tregs in tolerant kidney transplant recipients. Sequencing was performed with immunoSEQ multiplex PCR; in TCRdb, only in-frame clones are kept and a portion is missing. This sample has hundreds of thousands of clones, with roughly 84% found just once. Thawed PBMCs were FACS-sorted into unstimulated CD4+CD25+CD127- regulatory T cells, CD4+CD25- non-regulatory cells, CD4 and CD8 cells. The CDR3 runs 15 residues. V lost 6 bases and J lost 4, with 16 bases in between. Per germline, CDR1 SGHVS and CDR2 FQNEAQ. The source of this sequence is a human donor in good health. This chain connects TRBV7-8 to TRBJ2-1; no clear D gene. The specimen was CD4+ T cells from blood. CDR3 in DNA: TGTGCCAGCAGATACCTCCCCGACCCTTACAATGAGCAGTTCTTC. This translates into CASRYLPDPYNEQFF.